These 20 T cell receptor beta chains were sequenced from one sample in a study of blood T cell repertoires in COVID-19 (dated by TCRdb to about 2020). Libraries were prepared through the immunoSEQ multiplex PCR assay. TCRdb mirrors the immuneACCESS table, restricted to in-frame sequences. Some clones are absent from its copies; in checked studies, under half trace to an unresolved V gene, and the reason for the others is unknown. For this sample there are some 220,000 clones; roughly nine tenths appear just once. The ten largest clones represent roughly 3.7% of the sample. Sequencing used PBMCs or T cells enriched from blood (not recorded which). The receptors were gathered from a woman younger than 35 in a cohort exposed to, infected with or recovered from COVID-19 (not recorded which).

CDR3 DNA: TGTGCCAGCAGCTTTGGGCCGACTGAAGCTTTCTTT. This translates into CASSFGPTEAFF. The gene calls are TRBV11-1 and TRBJ1-1; D call uncertain. CDR3 length: 12 amino acids. The V and J ends lost 3 bases and 5 bases respectively, with 7 bases between them. Germline lookup yields CDR1 SGHAT and CDR2 FQDESV (reference sequence). Full variable domain (rest looked up from reference TRBV11-1 and TRBJ1-1): EAEVAQSPRYKITEKSQAVAFWCDPISGHATLYWYRQILGQGPELLVQFQDESVVDDSQLPKDRFSAERLKGVDSTLKIQPAELGDSAMYLCASSFGPTEAFFGQGTRLTVV.

The chain is built from TRBV3-1 (or the pseudogene TRBV3-2) and TRBJ1-6, with 7 bases aligning to TRBD1. This CDR3 comprises 15 residues. With 0 bases clipped from V and 10 bases from J, the junction kept 6 bases outside the gene matches. From germline, CDR1 is LGHDT and CDR2 YNNKEL (reference sequence). The DNA of the CDR3 is TGTGCCAGCAGCCAAGAAGAGGGGGCCAAATCACCCCTCCACTTT. It yields the protein CASSQEEGAKSPLHF.

V and J are TRBV5-4 and TRBJ2-7; no definite D call. Trimming left V 2 bases short and J 3 bases short, with 9 bases between. The CDR3 spans 13 residues. Per germline, CDR1 SGHNT and CDR2 YYREEE (reference sequence). This CDR3 is CASSFASGYEQYF. CDR3 DNA: TGTGCCAGCAGCTTCGCATCCGGCTACGAGCAGTACTTC.

This chain links TRBV5-6 with TRBJ1-4; 10 nucleotides match TRBD1. J gave up 11 bases and V 3 bases, and 4 bases lay outside the gene matches. The CDR3 loop spans 13 amino acids. Germline loops: CDR1 SGHDT, CDR2 YYEEEE. DNA of the CDR3: TGTGCCAGCAGCTCAGGGACAGGGGCGAAACTGTTTTTT. Protein sequence: CASSSGTGAKLFF.

A few counts support this clone. The chain is built from TRBV13 and TRBJ2-2; 11 bases are a match to TRBD2. Germline loops: CDR1 PRHDT, CDR2 FYEKMQ (reference sequence). After removal of 4 bases from V and 1 base from J, the junction contained 8 bases not matched to a gene. The CDR3 sequence is 18 residues long. In nucleotides, the CDR3 is TGTGCCAGCAGCTCCTATGCGGGACTAGCGGTGAACACCGGGGAGCTGTTTTTT. This encodes CASSSYAGLAVNTGELFF.

V usage is TRBV15 and J usage is TRBJ1-2; no clear D gene. Germline CDR1 is LNHNV and CDR2 is YYDKDF (reference sequence). This CDR3 contains 14 residues. V lost 3 bases to trimming and J lost 4 bases, with 12 bases between them. This chain's CDR3 is CATSRLTEAYGYTF. DNA for the CDR3: TGTGCCACCAGCAGGTTAACAGAAGCCTATGGCTACACCTTC.

For the CDR3, the DNA is TGCGCCAGCAGTGAAGGGGGAACGAGTGAAAAACTGTTTTTT. Protein sequence: CASSEGGTSEKLFF. The chain uses TRBV10-1 and TRBJ1-4, with D possibly TRBD1 on 6 matching bases. Trimming stripped 3 bases from V and 7 bases from J, with 12 bases between. From germline, CDR1 is WNHNN and CDR2 SYGVQD (reference sequence). This CDR3 is built from 14 residues.

The CDR3 protein is CASCSGDRETQYF. CDR3 nucleotide sequence: TGTGCCAGCTGCAGCGGGGATAGGGAGACCCAGTACTTC. This chain uses TRBV9 with TRBJ2-5; 7 bases are a match to TRBD2. This CDR3 has 13 amino acids. Germline assignment: CDR1 SGDLS and CDR2 YYNGEE. Trimming removed 7 bases from V and 5 bases from J; junction bases left unmatched: 8.

The rearrangement uses TRBV11-2 and TRBJ2-7, with TRBD2 matching 8 bases. V lost 3 bases and J lost 3; bases outside the gene matches: 1. CDR1 SGHAT and CDR2 FQNNGV come from the germline V gene. The CDR3 contains 13 residues. The CDR3 DNA sequence: TGTGCCAGCAGCTTGGGACTAGTCTACGAGCAGTACTTC. Encoded protein: CASSLGLVYEQYF.

V usage is TRBV5-4 and J usage is TRBJ2-3; TRBD1 matches 7 bases. The germline V gene has CDR1 SGHNT and CDR2 YYREEE (reference sequence). J gave up 2 bases and V 0 bases, and 6 bases lay outside the gene matches. The CDR3 runs to 16 residues. CDR3 nucleotides: TGTGCCAGCAGCTTGGAGGGGGCCACACTCACAGATACGCAGTATTTT. As protein: CASSLEGATLTDTQYF.

This chain joins TRBV5-1 and TRBJ2-1, with D possibly TRBD1 on 5 matching bases. The CDR3 runs to 14 residues. Trimming left V 6 bases short and J 5 bases short, with 15 bases between. From germline, CDR1 is SGHRS and CDR2 YFSETQ. This CDR3 reads CASTPLRQNNEQFF. The CDR3 DNA reads TGCGCCAGCACCCCGTTACGACAGAACAATGAGCAGTTCTTC.

A few counts support this clone. This chain connects TRBV7-2 to TRBJ2-2, with 15 bases aligning to TRBD2. Germline V gene lookup returns CDR1 SGHTA and CDR2 FQGNSA. V trimming: 5 bases; J trimming: 7 bases; junction bases outside the gene matches: 5. CDR3 length: 16 amino acids. CDR3 residues: CASSTRTSGGVGELFF. Written as DNA, the CDR3 is TGTGCCAGCAGCACCCGGACTAGCGGGGGGGTCGGGGAGCTGTTTTTT.

This chain joins TRBV2 and TRBJ2-1; 10 positions agree with TRBD1. Germline-derived CDR1 and CDR2 are SNHLY and FYNNEI. With V trimmed by 4 bases and J by 0 bases, 0 bases remained unmatched. The CDR3 length is 15 residues. CDR3 coding DNA: TGTGCCAGCAGTGGGGACAGGGGCTCCTACAATGAGCAGTTCTTC. It is translated as CASSGDRGSYNEQFF.

V gene TRBV5-1 combines with J gene TRBJ2-1, with TRBD2 matching 9 bases. The CDR3 consists of 16 residues. CDR1 is SGHRS and CDR2 is YFSETQ in the germline V gene. The V segment lost 0 bases and the J segment 4 bases; nucleotides outside the gene matches: 5. The CDR3 here is CASSLGSGSPYNEQFF. The CDR3 coding sequence is TGCGCCAGCAGCTTGGGTAGCGGGAGCCCTTACAATGAGCAGTTCTTC.

The chain recombines TRBV7-9 with TRBJ2-5, with 11 nucleotides matching TRBD1. Trimming took 7 bases from V and 4 from J; bases not matched to a gene: 8. Germline-derived CDR1 and CDR2 are SEHNR and FQNEAQ (reference sequence). CDR3 length: 15 residues. CDR3 DNA sequence: TGTGCCAGCACCCCGGGGACAGGGGGGCGAGAGACCCAGTACTTC. Translated, it gives CASTPGTGGRETQYF. Full variable domain (missing parts from reference TRBV7-9 and TRBJ2-5): DTGVSQNPRHKITKRGQNVTFRCDPISEHNRLYWYRQTLGQGPEFLTYFQNEAQLEKSRLLSDRFSAERPKGSFSTLEIQRTEQGDSAMYLCASTPGTGGRETQYFGPGTRLLVL.

The chain couples TRBV5-5 to TRBJ1-5, with D possibly TRBD1 on 5 matching bases. The V gene's germline CDR1 is SGHKS and CDR2 YYEKEE (reference sequence). This CDR3 has 13 amino acids. V was cut by 0 bases and J by 5 bases, with 6 bases left in between. This CDR3 reads CASSLAQDQPQHF. The CDR3, as DNA: TGTGCCAGCAGCTTGGCACAGGATCAGCCCCAGCATTTT.

The V call is TRBV25-1, the J call TRBJ1-1, with 7 bases identical to TRBD1. The CDR3 length is 17 residues. The V gene end was trimmed by 3 bases and the J gene end by 3 bases; junction bases not matched to a gene: 13. CDR1 and CDR2 from the germline V gene are MGHDK and SYGVNS. The CDR3 reads CASSDSTGEVGDTEAFF. In nucleotides, the CDR3 is TGTGCCAGCAGTGACTCAACAGGGGAAGTTGGCGACACTGAAGCTTTCTTT.

The chain carries TRBV3-1 (or the pseudogene TRBV3-2) and TRBJ1-2, with 9 bases lining up with TRBD1. Germline V gene sequence: CDR1 LGHDT, CDR2 YNNKEL (reference sequence). Trimming at V came to 4 bases and at J to 3 bases, leaving 0 bases not matched to a gene. This CDR3 is built from 13 residues. CDR3 coding DNA: TGTGCCAGCAGCCGGACAGGGGACTATGGCTACACCTTC. Residues: CASSRTGDYGYTF.

The chain uses TRBV15 and TRBJ2-7, with 8 bases identical to TRBD2. Germline CDR1 and CDR2: LNHNV and YYDKDF (reference sequence). The CDR3 length is 17 residues. V trimming: 3 bases; J trimming: 3 bases; junction bases outside the gene matches: 13. CDR3 nucleotide sequence: TGTGCCACCAGCAGTGATCCGGGAGGGTCGAAAGACTACGAGCAGTACTTC. Its protein product is CATSSDPGGSKDYEQYF.

This sequence joins TRBV5-1 and TRBJ2-1; D may be TRBD1 (5 bases). The germline V gene encodes CDR1 SGHRS and CDR2 YFSETQ. V lost 6 bases, J lost 3 bases, and 13 bases lay in between. This CDR3 has 14 amino acids. The DNA of the CDR3 is TGCGCCAGCATCGACCCGGACAACTACAATGAGCAGTTCTTC. It translates to CASIDPDNYNEQFF.